One TCR beta chain is described in this entry. This clonotype was seen many times. The target of this receptor is not known. Nothing much larger sits one base from this clone, and base qualities are not available. The CDR3 runs 16 amino acids, cysteine and phenylalanine included. Of the read, only the CDR3 DNA is kept; its 48 bases are in frame from base 1. CDR1 is given as MGHRA and CDR2 as YSYEKL, both from the germline V gene. V lost 3 bases and J lost 7 bases; the stretch between them is 19 bases long. The record originates from a study of blood T cells in healthy people across ages (dated by TCRdb to between 2015 and 2017). Describing the broader study: In model experiments, template switching captured about one uniquely barcoded TCR beta cDNA molecule for every two T cells. Using deep sequencing normalized with unique cDNA molecular identifiers, the study measured how TCR beta repertoire diversity changes with age. The donors were split into four age groups: young (average 16 years), middle-aged (nearly 40), aged (about 56) and long-lived (over 80). For two donors (one aged 18 to 30 and one aged 80 or older), the study analyzed two additional independent replicas of 1 million unique cDNA reads from the same blood draw. To avoid experimental bias, donors of different ages were distributed randomly across sequencing lanes.

Donors were under 40 systemically healthy Caucasian individuals from Russia aged about 6 to 100 years. About 9.1 milliliters of peripheral blood were collected from each donor into EDTA-treated Vacutainer tubes. PBMCs were isolated by Ficoll-Paque density-gradient centrifugation, with at least 6 million obtained per sample. Trizol reagent was used to extract total RNA from PBMCs, with at least 5 micrograms per sample. For every donor, an aliquot of PBMCs went through flow cytometry to measure the percentages of naive CD45RAhigh/CD27high T cells. Library method: 5' RACE. Data came from an Illumina HiSeq 2500. A second PCR of roughly 7 to 11 cycles was performed with a sample-barcoded 5' primer and a J-beta primer mix. A template-switch 5' adaptor carrying 12 random nucleotides introduced a unique molecular identifier onto each TCR beta cDNA molecule. At least 3 million CDR3-containing paired-end reads were obtained from each sample. The Mint cDNA synthesis kit, primed by a TRBC-specific oligonucleotide, was used to synthesize first-strand cDNA from all RNA. Following uracil-DNA glycosylase treatment, a first 18-cycle PCR with universal primers M1SS and BC2_uni_R was performed on all cDNA. The authors' analysis ran thus. For normalization, 1 million high-quality reads were randomly selected from each sample, with every read carrying a distinct molecular identifier. Instead of being binned into consensus sequences, reads that shared molecular identifiers were thrown out. MiTCR, run with a Q25 quality threshold and the strictest error-elimination algorithm, handled CDR3 identification, clonotype clustering and error correction. A nonparametric unseen species model with Euler transformation was used to estimate a lower bound on total TCR beta diversity. TCRdb reran the public reads through fastp at Q25 and MiXCR, keeping productive beta chains. Entries are consolidated by CDR3 protein sequence, retaining the most common genes and DNA. TCRdb, rather than the study authors, made the V and J calls. The sample includes 1.5 million to 2 million distinct CDR3 sequences, with about 32% observed a single time. The top ten clonotypes cover 11% of the sample.

Study-wide findings and limitations: Compared with the aged group, the long-lived group had more naive CD4+ T cells, fewer expanded clones and increased TCR diversity, suggesting age selection. Donor CMV infection status was unknown, potentially confounding age-related changes in expanded clonotypes. Since profiling was done on bulk unsorted PBMCs, naive and antigen-experienced compartments could not be conclusively compared. As age increased, observed TCR beta diversity per million T cells dropped in a roughly linear way, and a significant reduction was already evident by age 40. Estimates of total diversity based on one million sequenced T cells were regarded as lower bounds and as underestimates. There was a strong correlation between observed TCR beta diversity and the percentage of naive T cells measured by flow cytometry.

Sequenced input: blood. The sequence was collected from a woman aged 25 to 39 in good health. The rearrangement combines TRBV4-1 with TRBJ1-5; the D region possibly corresponds to TRBD1 (6 bases align). The CDR3: CASSHRPGQGLQPQHF. The DNA sequence is as follows: TGCGCCAGCAGCCACCGCCCAGGGCAGGGGTTGCAGCCCCAGCATTTT.